This T cell receptor beta chain was documented in a study of Graves' ophthalmopathy and Graves' hyperthyroidism. The CDR3 runs to 14 residues. Germline V gene data show CDR1 as SNHLY and CDR2 as FYNNEI. V was clipped by 7 bases and J by 3 bases, with 16 bases between them. This clonotype was recorded at least ten times. What it binds is unknown. TCR beta CDR3 regions were amplified from RNA transcripts. RT-PCR with HTBI primers came first, then second-round multiplex PCR. TCRdb recomputed calls from the multiplex PCR reads with MiXCR, one row per CDR3 protein. Among 300,000 to 400,000 distinct CDR3 sequences listed, 17% were seen once. Exclusion criteria comprised other autoimmune diseases, uncontrolled infections, pregnancy or lactation in patients. Diagnoses were established from clinical symptoms, serum thyroxine, TRAb, thyroid ultrasound and orbital computed tomography. Out of about 11 ml of fresh peripheral blood, PBMCs were obtained.

Study-wide findings and caveats: In blood appeared most of the expanded thyroid clonotypes whose frequency exceeded 0.001.

Sequences were obtained from peripheral blood. The chain joins TRBV2 to TRBJ2-7; D is unresolved. The receptor was derived from an adult man with Graves' ophthalmopathy. CDR3 DNA sequence: TGTGCCAGCATTGTCAGGTTCGGCCTCTACGAGCAGTACTTC. Its protein product is CASIVRFGLYEQYF.